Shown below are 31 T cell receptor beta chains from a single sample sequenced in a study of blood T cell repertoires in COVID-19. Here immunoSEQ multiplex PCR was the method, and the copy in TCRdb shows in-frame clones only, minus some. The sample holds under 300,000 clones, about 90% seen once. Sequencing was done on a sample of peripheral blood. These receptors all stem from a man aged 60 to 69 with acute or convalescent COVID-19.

CDR3 DNA sequence: TGTGCCAGCAGCTTACCCGTAGGCAGCGCCTACGAGCAGTACTTC. It is translated as CASSLPVGSAYEQYF. The genes are TRBV7-2 and TRBJ2-7; no clear D. From germline, CDR1 is SGHTA and CDR2 FQGNSA. The CDR3 loop spans 15 amino acids. The V gene lost 2 bases and the J gene lost 2 bases, with 13 bases spanning the gap.

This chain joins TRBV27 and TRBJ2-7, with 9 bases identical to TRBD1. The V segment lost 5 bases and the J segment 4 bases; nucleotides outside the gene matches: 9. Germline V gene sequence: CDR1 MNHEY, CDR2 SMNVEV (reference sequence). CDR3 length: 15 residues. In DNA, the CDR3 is TGTGCCAGCAGTCCGGGGACAGGGAGACCTTACGAGCAGTACTTC. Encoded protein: CASSPGTGRPYEQYF.

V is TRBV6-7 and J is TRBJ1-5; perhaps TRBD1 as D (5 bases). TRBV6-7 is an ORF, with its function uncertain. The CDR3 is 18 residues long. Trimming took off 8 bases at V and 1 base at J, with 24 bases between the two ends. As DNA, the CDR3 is TGTGCCAGCTGCCTTCCCCAGGGTAACGAGTGGAGCAATCAGCCCCAGCATTTT. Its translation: CASCLPQGNEWSNQPQHF.

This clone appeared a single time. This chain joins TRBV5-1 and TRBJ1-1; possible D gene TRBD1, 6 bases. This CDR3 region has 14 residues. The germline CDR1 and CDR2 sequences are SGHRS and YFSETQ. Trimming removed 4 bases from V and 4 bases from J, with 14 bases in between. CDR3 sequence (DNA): TGCGCCAGCAGCGCCACAGGGATGGGCACTGAAGCTTTCTTT. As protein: CASSATGMGTEAFF.

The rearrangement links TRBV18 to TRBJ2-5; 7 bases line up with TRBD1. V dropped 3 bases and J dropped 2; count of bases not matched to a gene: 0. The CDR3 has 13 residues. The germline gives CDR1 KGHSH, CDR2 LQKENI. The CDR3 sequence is CASSPDRQETQYF. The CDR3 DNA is TGTGCCAGCTCACCGGACAGGCAAGAGACCCAGTACTTC.

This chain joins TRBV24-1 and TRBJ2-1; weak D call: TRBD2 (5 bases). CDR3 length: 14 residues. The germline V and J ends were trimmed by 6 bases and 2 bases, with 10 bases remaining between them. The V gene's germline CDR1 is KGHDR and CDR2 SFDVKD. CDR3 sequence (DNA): TGTGCCACCAGTAATAGGGAGACCTACAATGAGCAGTTCTTC. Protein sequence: CATSNRETYNEQFF.

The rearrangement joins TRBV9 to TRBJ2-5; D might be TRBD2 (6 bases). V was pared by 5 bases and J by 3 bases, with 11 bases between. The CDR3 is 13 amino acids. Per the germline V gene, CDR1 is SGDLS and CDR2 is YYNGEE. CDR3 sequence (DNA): TGTGCCAGCAGTGGAGGGGCTAAAGAGACCCAGTACTTC. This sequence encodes CASSGGAKETQYF. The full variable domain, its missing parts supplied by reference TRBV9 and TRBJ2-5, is DSGVTQTPKHLITATGQRVTLRCSPRSGDLSVYWYQQSLDQGLQFLIQYYNGEERAKGNILERFSAQQFPDLHSELNLSSLELGDSALYFCASSGGAKETQYFGPGTRLLVL.

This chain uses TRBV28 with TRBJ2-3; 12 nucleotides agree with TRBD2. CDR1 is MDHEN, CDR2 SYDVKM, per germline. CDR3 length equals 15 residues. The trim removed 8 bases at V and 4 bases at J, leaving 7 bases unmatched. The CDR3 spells CASVRLAGVPDTQYF. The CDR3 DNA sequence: TGTGCCAGCGTTAGACTAGCGGGAGTTCCAGATACGCAGTATTTT.

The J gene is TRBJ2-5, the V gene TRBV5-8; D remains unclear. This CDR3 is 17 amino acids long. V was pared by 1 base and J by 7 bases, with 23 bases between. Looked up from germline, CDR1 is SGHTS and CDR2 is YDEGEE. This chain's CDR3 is CASSLSLPGNQVRTQYF. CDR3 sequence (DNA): TGTGCCAGCAGCTTGAGTCTCCCAGGAAACCAAGTAAGGACCCAGTACTTC.

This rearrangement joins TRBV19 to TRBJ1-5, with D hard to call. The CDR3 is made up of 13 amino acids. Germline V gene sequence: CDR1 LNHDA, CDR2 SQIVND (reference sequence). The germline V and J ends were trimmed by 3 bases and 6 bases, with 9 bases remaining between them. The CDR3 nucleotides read TGTGCCAGTAGTATGGCGGCTCGTCAGCCCCAGCATTTT. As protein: CASSMAARQPQHF.

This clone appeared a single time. CDR3 region: CASSYSYGEAFF. CDR3 nucleotides: TGTGCCAGCAGTTACTCCTACGGTGAAGCTTTCTTT. J is TRBJ1-1 and V is TRBV6-5; no clear D. The germline CDR1 and CDR2 sequences are MNHEY and SVGAGI. This CDR3 is built from 12 residues. Deletions cut 0 bases from V and 7 bases from J, with 6 bases between.

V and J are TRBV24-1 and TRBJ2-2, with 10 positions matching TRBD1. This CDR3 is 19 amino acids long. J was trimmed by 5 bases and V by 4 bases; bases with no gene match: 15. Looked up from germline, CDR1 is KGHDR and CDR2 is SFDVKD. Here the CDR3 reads CATSDPQGTGDVETGELFF. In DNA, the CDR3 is TGTGCCACCAGTGACCCACAGGGGACAGGGGACGTGGAGACCGGGGAGCTGTTTTTT.

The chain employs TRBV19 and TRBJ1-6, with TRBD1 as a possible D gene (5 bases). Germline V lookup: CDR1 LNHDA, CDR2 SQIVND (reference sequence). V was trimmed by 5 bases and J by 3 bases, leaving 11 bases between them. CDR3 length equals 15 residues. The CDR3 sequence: CASSGADVYNSPLHF. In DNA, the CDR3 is TGTGCCAGTAGTGGGGCGGACGTCTATAATTCACCCCTCCACTTT. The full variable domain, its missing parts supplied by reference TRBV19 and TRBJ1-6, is DGGITQSPKYLFRKEGQNVTLSCEQNLNHDAMYWYRQDPGQGLRLIYYSQIVNDFQKGDIAEGYSVSREKKESFPLTVTSAQKNPTAFYLCASSGADVYNSPLHFGNGTRLTVT.

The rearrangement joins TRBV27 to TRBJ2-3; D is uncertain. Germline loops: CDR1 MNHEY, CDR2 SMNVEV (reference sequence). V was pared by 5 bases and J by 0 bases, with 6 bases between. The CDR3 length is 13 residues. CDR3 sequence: CASSAYSTDTQYF. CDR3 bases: TGTGCCAGCAGTGCGTATAGCACAGATACGCAGTATTTT.

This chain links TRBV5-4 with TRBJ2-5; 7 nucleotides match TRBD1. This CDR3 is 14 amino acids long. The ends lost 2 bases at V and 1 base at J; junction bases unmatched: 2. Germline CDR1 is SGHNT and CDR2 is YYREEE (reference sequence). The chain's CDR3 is CASSFTGVQETQYF. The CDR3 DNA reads TGTGCCAGCAGCTTCACAGGGGTCCAAGAGACCCAGTACTTC.

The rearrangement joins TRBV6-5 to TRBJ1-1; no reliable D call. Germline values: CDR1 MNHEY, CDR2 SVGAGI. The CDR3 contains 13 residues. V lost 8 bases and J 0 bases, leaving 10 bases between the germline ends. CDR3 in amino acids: CASWRNVNTEAFF. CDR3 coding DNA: TGTGCCAGCTGGAGGAACGTGAACACTGAAGCTTTCTTT.

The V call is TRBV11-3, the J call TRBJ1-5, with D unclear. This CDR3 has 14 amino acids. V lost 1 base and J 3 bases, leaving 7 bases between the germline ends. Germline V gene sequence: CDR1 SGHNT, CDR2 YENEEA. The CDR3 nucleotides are TGTGCCAGCAGCTTAGGTGGCCCCAATCAGCCCCAGCATTTT. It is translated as CASSLGGPNQPQHF.

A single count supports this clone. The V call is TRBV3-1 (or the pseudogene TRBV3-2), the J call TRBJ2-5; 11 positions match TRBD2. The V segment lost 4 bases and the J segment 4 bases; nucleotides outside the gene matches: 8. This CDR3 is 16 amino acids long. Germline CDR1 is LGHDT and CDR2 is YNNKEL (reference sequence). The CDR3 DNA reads TGTGCCAGCAGCCGGAAACTAGCGGGAGAGAGAGAGACCCAGTACTTC. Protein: CASSRKLAGERETQYF.

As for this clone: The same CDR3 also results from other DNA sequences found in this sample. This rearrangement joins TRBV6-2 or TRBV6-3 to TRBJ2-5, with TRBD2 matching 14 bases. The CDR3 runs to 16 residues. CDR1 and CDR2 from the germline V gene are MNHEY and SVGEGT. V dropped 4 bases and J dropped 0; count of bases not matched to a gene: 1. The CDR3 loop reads CASSWTSGRNQETQYF. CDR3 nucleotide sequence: TGTGCCAGCAGTTGGACTAGCGGGAGGAACCAAGAGACCCAGTACTTC.

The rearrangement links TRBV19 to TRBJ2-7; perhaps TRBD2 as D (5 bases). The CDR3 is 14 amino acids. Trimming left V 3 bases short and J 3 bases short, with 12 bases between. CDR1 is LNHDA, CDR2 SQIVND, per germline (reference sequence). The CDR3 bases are TGTGCCAGTAGTATTCGTCCTCGGGGCTACGAGCAGTACTTC. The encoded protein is CASSIRPRGYEQYF.

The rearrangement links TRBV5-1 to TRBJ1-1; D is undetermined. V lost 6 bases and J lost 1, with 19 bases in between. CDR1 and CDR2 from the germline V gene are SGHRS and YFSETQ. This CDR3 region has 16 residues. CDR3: CASTPNGRVENTEAFF. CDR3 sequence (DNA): TGCGCCAGCACCCCAAACGGGAGGGTTGAGAACACTGAAGCTTTCTTT.

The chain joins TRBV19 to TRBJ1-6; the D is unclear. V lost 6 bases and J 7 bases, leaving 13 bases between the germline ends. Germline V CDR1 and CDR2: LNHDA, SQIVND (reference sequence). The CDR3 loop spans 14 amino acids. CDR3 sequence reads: CASSSSQENSPLHF. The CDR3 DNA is TGTGCCAGTAGCTCGTCCCAGGAAAATTCACCCCTCCACTTT.

In DNA, the CDR3 is TGTGCCAGCACCTCTCAGACAAATAATTCACCCCTCCACTTT. This encodes CASTSQTNNSPLHF. This chain uses TRBV5-5 with TRBJ1-6; D is unresolved. From germline, CDR1 is SGHKS and CDR2 YYEKEE (reference sequence). This CDR3 has 14 residues. Trimming removed 6 bases at V and 5 bases at J, with 12 bases between.

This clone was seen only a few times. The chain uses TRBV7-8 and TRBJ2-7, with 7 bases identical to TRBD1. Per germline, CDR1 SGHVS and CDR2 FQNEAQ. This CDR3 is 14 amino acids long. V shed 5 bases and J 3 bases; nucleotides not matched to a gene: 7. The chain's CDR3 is CASSIRQGDYEQYF. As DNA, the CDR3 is TGTGCCAGCAGCATTCGACAGGGAGACTACGAGCAGTACTTC.

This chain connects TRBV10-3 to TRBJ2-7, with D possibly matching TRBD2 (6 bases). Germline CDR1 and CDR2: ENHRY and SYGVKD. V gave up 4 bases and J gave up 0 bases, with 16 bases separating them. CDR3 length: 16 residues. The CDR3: CAISGSGLGSSYEQYF. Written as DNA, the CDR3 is TGTGCCATCAGTGGGTCGGGGCTCGGGAGCTCCTACGAGCAGTACTTC.

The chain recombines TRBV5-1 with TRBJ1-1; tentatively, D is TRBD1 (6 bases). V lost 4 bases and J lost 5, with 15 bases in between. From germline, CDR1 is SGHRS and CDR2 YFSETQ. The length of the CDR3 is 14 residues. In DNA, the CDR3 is TGCGCCAGCAGCAACGGGGCAGGGGATACTGAAGCTTTCTTT. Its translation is CASSNGAGDTEAFF.

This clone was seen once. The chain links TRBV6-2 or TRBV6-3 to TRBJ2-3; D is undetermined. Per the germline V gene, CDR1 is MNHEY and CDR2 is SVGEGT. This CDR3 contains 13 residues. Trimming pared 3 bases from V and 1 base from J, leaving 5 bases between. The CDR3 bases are TGTGCCAGCAGTTATGTAGGCACAGATACGCAGTATTTT. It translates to CASSYVGTDTQYF.

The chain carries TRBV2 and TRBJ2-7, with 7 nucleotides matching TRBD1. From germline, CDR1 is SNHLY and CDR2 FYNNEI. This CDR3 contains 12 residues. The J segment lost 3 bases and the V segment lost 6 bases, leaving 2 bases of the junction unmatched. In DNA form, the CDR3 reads TGTGCCAGCAGGGCAGGGGGCTACGAGCAGTACTTC. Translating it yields CASRAGGYEQYF.

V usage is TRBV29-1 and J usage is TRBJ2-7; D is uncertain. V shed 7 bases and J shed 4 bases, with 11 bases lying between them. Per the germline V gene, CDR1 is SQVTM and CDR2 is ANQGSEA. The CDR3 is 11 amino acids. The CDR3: CSAMSDYEQYF. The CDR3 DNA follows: TGCAGCGCTATGTCAGATTACGAGCAGTACTTC.

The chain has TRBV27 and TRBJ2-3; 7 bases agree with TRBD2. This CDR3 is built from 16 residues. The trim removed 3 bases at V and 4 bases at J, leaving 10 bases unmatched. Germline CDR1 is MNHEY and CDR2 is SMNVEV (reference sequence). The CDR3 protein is CASSLASGMMSDTQYF. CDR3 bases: TGTGCCAGCAGTTTGGCCAGCGGGATGATGTCAGATACGCAGTATTTT.

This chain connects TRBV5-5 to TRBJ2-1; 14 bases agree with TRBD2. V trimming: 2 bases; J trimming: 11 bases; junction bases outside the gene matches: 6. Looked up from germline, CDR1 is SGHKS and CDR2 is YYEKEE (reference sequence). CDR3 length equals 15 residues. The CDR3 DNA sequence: TGTGCCAGCAGCTTCCCGGGACTAGCGGGAGATCAGCAGTTCTTC. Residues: CASSFPGLAGDQQFF.